One sample yielded the 21 T cell receptor beta chains listed below, sequenced in a study of beta chain features in type 1 diabetes (dated 2018 in TCRdb). Library preparation employed the immunoSEQ multiplex PCR assay. The entire amount of isolated RNA was reverse transcribed using the High Capacity cDNA Reverse Transcription Kit, so the sequenced TCRB transcripts were expressed ones. Drawn from immuneACCESS, this table holds only the in-frame rearrangements with V and J called that TCRdb kept. Clones are partly lost; checked studies trace under half to an unresolved V gene and leave the rest unexplained. The sample contains about 110,000 clones, approximately 37% of them found a single time. Jointly, the top ten make up roughly 0.07% of the sample. Sequenced sample: stem cell memory CD4+ T cells from blood. In the paper's terms, the cell subset or site label means: stem cell-like memory CD4+ T cells. These receptors came from a woman aged 18 to 35 in good health.

The J gene is TRBJ2-7, the V gene TRBV30; 9 bases are shared with TRBD2. The J segment lost 5 bases and the V segment lost 1 base, leaving 9 bases of the junction unmatched. Per the germline V gene, CDR1 is GTSNPN and CDR2 is SVGIG (reference sequence). The CDR3 totals 15 residues. Here the CDR3 reads CAWSGRRAGGDEQYF. DNA for the CDR3: TGTGCCTGGAGTGGTCGAAGAGCGGGAGGTGACGAGCAGTACTTC.

V gene TRBV20-1 combines with J gene TRBJ2-7; the D gene is possibly TRBD2 (6 bases). This CDR3 is 11 amino acids long. V dropped 3 bases and J dropped 5 bases, with 8 bases sitting between them. Germline values: CDR1 DFQATT, CDR2 SNEGSKA (reference sequence). The CDR3 loop is CSARGGHEQYF. The DNA for the CDR3 is TGCAGTGCTAGGGGGGGACACGAGCAGTACTTC.

In this sample, this clone turned up a few times. This chain links TRBV5-1 with TRBJ2-1; 13 bases are shared with TRBD2. Germline V gives CDR1 SGHRS, CDR2 YFSETQ. V trimming: 2 bases; J trimming: 1 base; junction bases outside the gene matches: 3. This CDR3 comprises 17 residues. Written as DNA, the CDR3 is TGCGCCAGCAGCTTCTTGACTAGCGGGAGGTCCTACAATGAGCAGTTCTTC. Translated, it gives CASSFLTSGRSYNEQFF.

On this clone itself: Without the conserved terminal phenylalanine or tryptophan, this CDR3 likely stems from a read error. V gene TRBV18 combines with J gene TRBJ1-1, with D maybe TRBD1 (6 bases). V shed 3 bases and J shed 0 bases, with 11 bases lying between them. Germline V gene sequence: CDR1 KGHSH, CDR2 LQKENI. The CDR3 length is 15 residues. The CDR3 coding sequence is TGTGCCAGCTCACCCTATGACAGGATGAACACTGAAGCTTTCCTT. Translation gives CASSPYDRMNTEAFL.

V is TRBV28 and J is TRBJ1-2; possible D gene TRBD1, 5 bases. Trimming removed 7 bases at V and 8 bases at J, with 17 bases between. This CDR3 region has 13 residues. CDR1 is MDHEN and CDR2 is SYDVKM in the germline V gene. In nucleotides, the CDR3 is TGTGCCAGCACCGGAGGGGCCTTTAGGGGCTACACCTTC. Translating gives CASTGGAFRGYTF.

This clone has just a few counts. The chain couples TRBV29-1 to TRBJ1-2; D call uncertain. Germline V gene data show CDR1 as SQVTM and CDR2 as ANQGSEA. The CDR3 contains 13 residues. V was shortened by 2 bases and J by 3 bases, with 10 bases between the two germline ends. The CDR3, as DNA: TGCAGCGTTGAACGATTGCAGGACTATGGCTACACCTTC. Protein sequence: CSVERLQDYGYTF. Based on the CDR3 plus reference TRBV29-1 and TRBJ1-2, the full variable domain is SAVISQKPSRDICQRGTSLTIQCQVDSQVTMMFWYRQQPGQSLTLIATANQGSEATYESGFVIDKFPISRPNLTFSTLTVSNMSPEDSSIYLCSVERLQDYGYTFGSGTRLTVV.

This rearrangement joins TRBV6-6 to TRBJ1-1; possibly TRBD1 for D (6 bases). CDR1 is MNHNY, CDR2 SVGAGI, per germline (reference sequence). This CDR3 is 16 amino acids long. Trimming left V 5 bases short and J 2 bases short, with 18 bases between. CDR3 region: CASSPSRGITNTEAFF. The CDR3 nucleotides are TGTGCCAGCAGTCCCTCCAGGGGCATTACCAACACTGAAGCTTTCTTT.

The rearrangement joins TRBV9 to TRBJ2-2; TRBD1 is a possible D gene (5 bases). The CDR3 is made up of 13 amino acids. The germline V gene encodes CDR1 SGDLS and CDR2 YYNGEE. V lost 4 bases, J lost 4 bases, and 8 bases lay in between. CDR3 sequence: CASSRQFTGELFF. For the CDR3, the DNA is TGTGCCAGCAGCCGACAGTTCACCGGGGAGCTGTTTTTT. The whole variable domain, filled in from reference TRBV9 and TRBJ2-2, reads DSGVTQTPKHLITATGQRVTLRCSPRSGDLSVYWYQQSLDQGLQFLIQYYNGEERAKGNILERFSAQQFPDLHSELNLSSLELGDSALYFCASSRQFTGELFFGEGSRLTVL.

Here the CDR3 DNA reads TGTGCCAGCAGCTTTGGGACAGGCACCTCGCGTACCTACGAGCAGTACTTC. Protein: CASSFGTGTSRTYEQYF. The chain employs TRBV7-4 and TRBJ2-7, with TRBD1 matching 8 bases. The germline gives CDR1 SGHVT, CDR2 SQSDAQ. This CDR3 comprises 17 residues. The ends lost 3 bases at V and 2 bases at J; junction bases unmatched: 12.

The rearrangement joins TRBV30 to TRBJ1-1; a possible D gene is TRBD1 (6 bases). The CDR3 totals 14 residues. Deletions cut 3 bases from V and 2 bases from J, with 13 bases between. In germline, CDR1 is GTSNPN, CDR2 SVGIG (reference sequence). In DNA form, the CDR3 reads TGTGCCTGGAGCACCGGGACACGAAACACTGAAGCTTTCTTT. This translates into CAWSTGTRNTEAFF. The entire variable domain, with the rest obtained from reference TRBV30 and TRBJ1-1, is as follows: SQTIHQWPATLVQPVGSPLSLECTVEGTSNPNLYWYRQAAGRGLQLLFYSVGIGQISSEVPQNLSASRPQDRQFILSSKKLLLSDSGFYLCAWSTGTRNTEAFFGQGTRLTVV.

This clone was picked up a small number of times. V is TRBV7-2 and J is TRBJ2-1, with a tentative D call TRBD1 (5 bases). V lost 0 bases and J 9 bases, leaving 21 bases between the germline ends. Germline lookup yields CDR1 SGHTA and CDR2 FQGNSA. The CDR3 length is 17 residues. CDR3 sequence (DNA): TGTGCCAGCAGCTTAGCTAGGGGCGAAGGGTCTCTTACTGAGCAGTTCTTC. This encodes CASSLARGEGSLTEQFF.

This clone was counted a few times. J is TRBJ1-4 and V is TRBV15; D remains unclear. The CDR3 length is 12 residues. Germline CDR1 LNHNV, CDR2 YYDKDF (reference sequence). Trimming pared 0 bases from V and 10 bases from J, leaving 6 bases between. Here the CDR3 DNA reads TGTGCCACCAGCAGAGAAAGCGGAAAACTGTTTTTT. As protein: CATSRESGKLFF.

The chain uses TRBV10-3 and TRBJ2-1, with 11 bases lining up with TRBD2. This CDR3 spans 19 amino acids. The germline V gene has CDR1 ENHRY and CDR2 SYGVKD. With 2 bases clipped from V and 0 bases from J, the junction kept 9 bases outside the gene matches. The CDR3: CAISETGTSGISSYNEQFF. The CDR3 DNA sequence: TGTGCCATCAGTGAGACCGGGACTAGCGGAATCAGCTCCTACAATGAGCAGTTCTTC.

This clone turned up a few times. The chain couples TRBV27 to TRBJ1-5; D perhaps matches TRBD1 (6 bases). In germline, CDR1 is MNHEY, CDR2 SMNVEV (reference sequence). This CDR3 has 15 residues. V lost 2 bases and J lost 2, with 10 bases in between. For the CDR3, the DNA is TGTGCCAGCAGTTTACAGGGGTATGGCAATCAGCCCCAGCATTTT. It codes for CASSLQGYGNQPQHF.

J is TRBJ2-1 and V is TRBV4-3; tentative D call: TRBD2 (6 bases). Germline loops: CDR1 LGHNA, CDR2 YSLEER. With 1 base removed from V and 6 bases from J, the gap between germline ends came to 13 bases. There are 15 residues in the CDR3. This CDR3 is CASSQGGLLFNEQFF. CDR3 in DNA: TGCGCCAGCAGCCAAGGAGGACTACTCTTCAATGAGCAGTTCTTC.

The chain uses TRBV28 and TRBJ2-1; a possible D gene is TRBD1 (6 bases). V lost 7 bases and J 7 bases, leaving 14 bases between the germline ends. The CDR3 spans 13 residues. Germline assignment: CDR1 MDHEN and CDR2 SYDVKM. The CDR3 DNA follows: TGTGCCAGCAATGGGGGCCTAATTAATGAGCAGTTCTTC. It specifies CASNGGLINEQFF. The entire variable domain, with the rest obtained from reference TRBV28 and TRBJ2-1, is as follows: DVKVTQSSRYLVKRTGEKVFLECVQDMDHENMFWYRQDPGLGLRLIYFSYDVKMKEKGDIPEGYSVSREKKERFSLILESASTNQTSMYLCASNGGLINEQFFGPGTRLTVL.

The chain employs TRBV7-9 and TRBJ2-7, with TRBD2 matching over 13 bases. The germline CDR1 and CDR2 sequences are SEHNR and FQNEAQ (reference sequence). The CDR3 has 14 amino acids. With V trimmed by 4 bases and J by 7 bases, 4 bases remained unmatched. Written as DNA, the CDR3 is TGTGCCAGCAGCTCCCTGGGACTAGCGGGGGAGCAGTACTTC. It codes for CASSSLGLAGEQYF.

This clone showed up just a few times. V gene TRBV6-6 combines with J gene TRBJ1-2, with 9 bases lining up with TRBD1. Looked up from germline, CDR1 is MNHNY and CDR2 is SVGAGI (reference sequence). V gave up 6 bases and J gave up 6 bases; unmatched junction bases: 5. This CDR3 spans 13 amino acids. CDR3 in amino acids: CASSNRQGDGYTF. The CDR3, as DNA: TGTGCCAGCAGCAACCGACAGGGGGATGGCTACACCTTC.

CDR3: CASSAGLAGVVSTDTQYF. The CDR3 coding sequence is TGTGCCAGCAGCGCGGGACTAGCGGGAGTAGTTAGCACAGATACGCAGTATTTT. This chain uses TRBV9 with TRBJ2-3; 14 nucleotides line up with TRBD2. The CDR3 is 18 residues long. Germline V gene sequence: CDR1 SGDLS, CDR2 YYNGEE. The junction had 6 bases not matched to a gene; V was cut back by 3 bases and J by 0 bases.

The rearrangement joins TRBV9 to TRBJ1-1; the match to TRBD1 covers 8 bases. The CDR3 has 15 amino acids. J gave up 3 bases and V 4 bases, and 8 bases lay outside the gene matches. CDR1 is SGDLS, CDR2 YYNGEE, per germline. DNA of the CDR3: TGTGCCAGCAGCCCAGGCCCGACAGGGGACACTGAAGCTTTCTTT. Its protein is CASSPGPTGDTEAFF.

In DNA, the CDR3 is TGTGCCAGCAGCCAAGATGCTCTCAGCGGGGAGCTGTTTTTT. Translated: CASSQDALSGELFF. The chain joins TRBV4-2 to TRBJ2-2; D gene unclear. This CDR3 spans 14 amino acids. Trimming shortened V by 0 bases and J by 7 bases, and 9 bases separated the two germline ends. CDR1 LGHNA and CDR2 YNFKEQ come from the germline V gene.